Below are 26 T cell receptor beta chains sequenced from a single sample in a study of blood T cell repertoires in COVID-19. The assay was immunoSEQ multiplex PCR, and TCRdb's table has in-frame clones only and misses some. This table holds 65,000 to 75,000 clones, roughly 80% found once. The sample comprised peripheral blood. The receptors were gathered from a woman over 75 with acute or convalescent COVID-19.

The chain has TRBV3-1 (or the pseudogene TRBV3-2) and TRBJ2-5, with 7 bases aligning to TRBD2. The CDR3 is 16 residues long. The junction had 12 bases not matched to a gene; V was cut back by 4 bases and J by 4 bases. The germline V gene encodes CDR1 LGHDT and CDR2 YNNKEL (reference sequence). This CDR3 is CASSPPWGGVGETQYF. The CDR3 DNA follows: TGTGCCAGCAGCCCTCCTTGGGGGGGGGTGGGAGAGACCCAGTACTTC.

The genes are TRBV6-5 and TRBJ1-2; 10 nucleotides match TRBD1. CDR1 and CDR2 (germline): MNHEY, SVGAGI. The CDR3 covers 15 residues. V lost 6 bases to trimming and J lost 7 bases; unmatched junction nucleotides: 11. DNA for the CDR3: TGTGCCAGCAGGGCCCCCGGGACAGGGGTCTCTGGCTACACCTTC. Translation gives CASRAPGTGVSGYTF.

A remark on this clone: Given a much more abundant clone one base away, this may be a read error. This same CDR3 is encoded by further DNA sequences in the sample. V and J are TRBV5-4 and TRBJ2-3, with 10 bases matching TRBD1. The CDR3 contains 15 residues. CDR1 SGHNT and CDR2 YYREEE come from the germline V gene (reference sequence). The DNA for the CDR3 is TGTGCCAGCGTAAAAGACAGGGGGCAAACAGATACACAGTATTTT. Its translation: CASVKDRGQTDTQYF.

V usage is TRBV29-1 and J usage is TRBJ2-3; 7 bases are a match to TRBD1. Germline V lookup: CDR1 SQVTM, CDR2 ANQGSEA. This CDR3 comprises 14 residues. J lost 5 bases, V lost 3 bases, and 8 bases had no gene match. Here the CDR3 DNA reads TGCAGCGTTGACGGTCAGGGGGTTGTAGATACGCAGTATTTT. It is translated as CSVDGQGVVDTQYF.

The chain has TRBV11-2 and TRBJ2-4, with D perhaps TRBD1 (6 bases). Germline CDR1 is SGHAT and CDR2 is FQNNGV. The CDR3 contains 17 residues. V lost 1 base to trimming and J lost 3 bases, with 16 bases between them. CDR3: CASSLVTPGALKNIQYF. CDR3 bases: TGTGCCAGCAGCTTAGTAACGCCAGGGGCCCTCAAAAACATTCAGTACTTC.

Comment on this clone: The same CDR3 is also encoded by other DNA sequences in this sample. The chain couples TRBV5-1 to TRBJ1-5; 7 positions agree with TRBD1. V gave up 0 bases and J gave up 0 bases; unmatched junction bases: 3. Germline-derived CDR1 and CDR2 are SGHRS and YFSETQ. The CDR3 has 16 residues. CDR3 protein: CASSLGTGNSNQPQHF. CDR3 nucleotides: TGCGCCAGCAGCTTGGGGACAGGTAATAGCAATCAGCCCCAGCATTTT. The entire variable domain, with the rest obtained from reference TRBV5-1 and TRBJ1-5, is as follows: KAGVTQTPRYLIKTRGQQVTLSCSPISGHRSVSWYQQTPGQGLQFLFEYFSETQRNKGNFPGRFSGRQFSNSRSEMNVSTLELGDSALYLCASSLGTGNSNQPQHFGDGTRLSIL.

The CDR3 is CASSPGDTQYF. The CDR3 DNA sequence: TGTGCCAGCTCACCCGGAGATACGCAGTATTTT. This rearrangement joins TRBV18 to TRBJ2-3, with D hard to call. The CDR3 has 11 amino acids. Looked up from germline, CDR1 is KGHSH and CDR2 is LQKENI. Trimming left V 3 bases short and J 5 bases short, with 3 bases between. Filled out from reference TRBV18 and TRBJ2-3, the complete variable domain reads NAGVMQNPRHLVRRRGQEARLRCSPMKGHSHVYWYRQLPEEGLKFMVYLQKENIIDESGMPKERFSAEFPKEGPSILRIQQVVRGDSAAYFCASSPGDTQYFGPGTRLTVL.

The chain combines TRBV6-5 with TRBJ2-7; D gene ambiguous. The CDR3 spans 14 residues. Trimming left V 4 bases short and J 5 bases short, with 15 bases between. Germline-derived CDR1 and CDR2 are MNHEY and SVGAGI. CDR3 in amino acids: CASSWLDGGNEQYF. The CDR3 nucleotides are TGTGCCAGCAGTTGGTTAGATGGCGGCAACGAGCAGTACTTC.

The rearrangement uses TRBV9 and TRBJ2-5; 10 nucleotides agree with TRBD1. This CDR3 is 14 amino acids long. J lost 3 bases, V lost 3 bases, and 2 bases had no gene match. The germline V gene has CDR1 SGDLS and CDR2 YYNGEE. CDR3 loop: CASSAGQGKETQYF. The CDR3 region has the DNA TGTGCCAGCAGCGCGGGACAGGGGAAAGAGACCCAGTACTTC.

The CDR3 sequence is CSVEESGINIQYF. The CDR3 region has the DNA TGCAGCGTTGAAGAATCAGGGATAAACATTCAGTACTTC. The rearrangement uses TRBV29-1 and TRBJ2-4, with D tentatively TRBD1 (5 bases). CDR3 length: 13 residues. Looked up from germline, CDR1 is SQVTM and CDR2 is ANQGSEA. Trimming left V 0 bases short and J 6 bases short, with 9 bases between.

The CDR3 loop reads CASIPSTDTQYF. The DNA of the CDR3 is TGTGCCAGCATCCCAAGCACAGATACGCAGTATTTT. This chain joins TRBV7-2 and TRBJ2-3, with D unclear. The V end lost 7 bases, the J end lost 0 bases, and 5 bases lay between the germline ends. The germline gives CDR1 SGHTA, CDR2 FQGNSA. The CDR3 runs to 12 residues.

This chain's CDR3 is CASSRTLNTEAFF. DNA for the CDR3: TGTGCCAGCAGTCGGACATTGAACACTGAAGCTTTCTTT. The V gene is TRBV12-3 or TRBV12-4, the J gene TRBJ1-1, with D maybe TRBD1 (5 bases). V lost 5 bases, J lost 0 bases, and 7 bases lay in between. This CDR3 has 13 amino acids.

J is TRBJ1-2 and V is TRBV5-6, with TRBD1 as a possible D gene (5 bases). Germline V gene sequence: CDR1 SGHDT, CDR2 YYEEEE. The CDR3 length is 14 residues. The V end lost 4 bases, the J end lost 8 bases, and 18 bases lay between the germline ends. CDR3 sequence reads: CASSPDRLVRGYTF. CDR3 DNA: TGTGCCAGCAGCCCCGACAGATTAGTCCGCGGCTACACCTTC. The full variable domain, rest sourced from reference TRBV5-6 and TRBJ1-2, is DAGVTQSPTHLIKTRGQQVTLRCSPKSGHDTVSWYQQALGQGPQFIFQYYEEEERQRGNFPDRFSGHQFPNYSSELNVNALLLGDSALYLCASSPDRLVRGYTFGSGTRLTVV.

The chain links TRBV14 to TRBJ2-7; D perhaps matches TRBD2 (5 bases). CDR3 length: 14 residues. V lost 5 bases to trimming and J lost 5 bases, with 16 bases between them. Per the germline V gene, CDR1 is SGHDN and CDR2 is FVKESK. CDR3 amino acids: CASSEGRFRHEQYF. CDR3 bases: TGTGCCAGCAGCGAGGGTAGATTTCGCCACGAGCAGTACTTC. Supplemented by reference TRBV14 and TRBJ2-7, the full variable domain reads EAGVTQFPSHSVIEKGQTVTLRCDPISGHDNLYWYRRVMGKEIKFLLHFVKESKQDESGMPNNRFLAERTGGTYSTLKVQPAELEDSGVYFCASSEGRFRHEQYFGPGTRLTVT.

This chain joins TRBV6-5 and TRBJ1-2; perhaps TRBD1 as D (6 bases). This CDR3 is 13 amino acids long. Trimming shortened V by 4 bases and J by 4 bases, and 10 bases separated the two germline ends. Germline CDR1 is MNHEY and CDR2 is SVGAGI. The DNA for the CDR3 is TGTGCCAGCAGTTTACAGGGTCCCTATGGCTACACCTTC. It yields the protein CASSLQGPYGYTF.

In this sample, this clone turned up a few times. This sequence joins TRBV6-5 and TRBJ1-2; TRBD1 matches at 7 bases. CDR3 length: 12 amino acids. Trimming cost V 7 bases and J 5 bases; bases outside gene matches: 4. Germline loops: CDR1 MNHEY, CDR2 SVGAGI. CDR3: CASTDRMYGYTF. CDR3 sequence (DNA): TGTGCCAGCACGGACAGGATGTATGGCTACACCTTC.

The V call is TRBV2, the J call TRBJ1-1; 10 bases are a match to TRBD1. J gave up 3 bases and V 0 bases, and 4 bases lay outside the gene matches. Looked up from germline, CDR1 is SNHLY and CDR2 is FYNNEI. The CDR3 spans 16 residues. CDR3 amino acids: CASSEARTGGDTEAFF. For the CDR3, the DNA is TGTGCCAGCAGTGAAGCGAGGACAGGGGGGGACACTGAAGCTTTCTTT.

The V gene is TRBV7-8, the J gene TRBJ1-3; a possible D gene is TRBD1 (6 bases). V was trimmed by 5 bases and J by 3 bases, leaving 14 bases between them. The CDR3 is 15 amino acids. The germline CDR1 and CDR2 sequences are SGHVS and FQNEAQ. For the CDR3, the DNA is TGTGCCAGCAGCCACCTACAGGGCCTTGGAAACACCATATATTTT. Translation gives CASSHLQGLGNTIYF.

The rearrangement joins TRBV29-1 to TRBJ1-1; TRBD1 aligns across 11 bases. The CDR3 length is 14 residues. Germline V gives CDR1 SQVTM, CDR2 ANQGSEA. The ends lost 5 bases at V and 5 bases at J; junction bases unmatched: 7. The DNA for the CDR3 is TGCAGCGTTAGGGACAGGGGGGGAGTGACTGAAGCTTTCTTT. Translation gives CSVRDRGGVTEAFF.

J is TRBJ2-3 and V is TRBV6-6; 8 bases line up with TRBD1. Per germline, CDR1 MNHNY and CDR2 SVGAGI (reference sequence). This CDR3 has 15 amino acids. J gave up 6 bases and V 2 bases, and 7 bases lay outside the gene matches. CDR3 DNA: TGTGCCAGCAGTTACGCCCAGGGGGCATGGGATACGCAGTATTTT. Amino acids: CASSYAQGAWDTQYF.

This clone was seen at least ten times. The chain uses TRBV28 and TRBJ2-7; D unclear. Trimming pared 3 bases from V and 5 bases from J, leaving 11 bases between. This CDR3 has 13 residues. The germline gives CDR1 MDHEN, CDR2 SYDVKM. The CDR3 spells CASSFPGFHEQYF. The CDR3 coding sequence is TGTGCCAGCAGTTTTCCCGGGTTCCACGAGCAGTACTTC.

As DNA, the CDR3 is TGTGCCAGCAGCTCCCCCAGGGGCGCTAACTATGGCTACACCTTC. It is translated as CASSSPRGANYGYTF. The chain combines TRBV6-5 with TRBJ1-2; D is perhaps TRBD1 (6 bases). The V gene's germline CDR1 is MNHEY and CDR2 SVGAGI. The length of the CDR3 is 15 residues. Trimming removed 6 bases at V and 0 bases at J, with 14 bases between.

Here the CDR3 DNA reads TGTGCCAGCAGCTCCCGTGGGACATCTAATTCACCCCTCCACTTT. Its translation: CASSSRGTSNSPLHF. The chain has TRBV7-3 and TRBJ1-6, with D possibly being TRBD1 (6 bases). The CDR3 loop spans 15 amino acids. Germline V gives CDR1 SGHTA, CDR2 FQGTGA. Deletions cut 4 bases from V and 6 bases from J, with 13 bases between.

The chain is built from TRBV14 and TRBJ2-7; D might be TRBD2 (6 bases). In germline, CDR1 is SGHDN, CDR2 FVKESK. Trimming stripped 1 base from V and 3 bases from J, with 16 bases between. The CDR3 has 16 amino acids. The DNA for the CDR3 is TGTGCCAGCAGCCAAGTTATCAGGGACTTCTGCTACGAGCAGTACTTC. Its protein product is CASSQVIRDFCYEQYF.

CDR3 protein: CASSLPTGTGVSETQYF. CDR3 coding DNA: TGTGCCAGCAGCCTACCGACCGGGACAGGGGTCTCCGAGACCCAGTACTTC. The chain has TRBV5-8 and TRBJ2-5; the match to TRBD1 covers 10 bases. The CDR3 sequence is 17 residues long. Germline CDR1 SGHTS, CDR2 YDEGEE. Trimming took 4 bases from V and 5 from J; bases not matched to a gene: 14.

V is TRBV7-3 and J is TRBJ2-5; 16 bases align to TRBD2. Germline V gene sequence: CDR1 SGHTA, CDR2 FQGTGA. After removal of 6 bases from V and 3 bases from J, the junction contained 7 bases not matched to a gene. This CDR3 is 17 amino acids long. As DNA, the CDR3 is TGTGCCAGCAGGCCCGGGACTAGCGGGGGGGCCGAAGAGACCCAGTACTTC. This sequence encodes CASRPGTSGGAEETQYF.